The 8 T cell receptor beta chains reported below all come from one sample, sequenced in a study of Tregs in tolerant kidney transplant recipients. No antigen has been identified for these receptors. The assay was immunoSEQ multiplex PCR, and TCRdb's table has in-frame clones only and misses some. The data contain about 18,000 clones, 61% of them singletons. Sequences were obtained from Tregs from blood cultured with allogeneic cells. These receptors originate from a human donor in good health.

The J gene is TRBJ2-2, the V gene TRBV7-9; TRBD1 aligns across 8 bases. V lost 3 bases and J lost 0; bases outside the gene matches: 3. This CDR3 is 16 amino acids long. CDR1 SEHNR and CDR2 FQNEAQ come from the germline V gene (reference sequence). CDR3 in amino acids: CASSFGQGANTGELFF. CDR3 sequence (DNA): TGTGCCAGCAGCTTCGGACAGGGCGCGAACACCGGGGAGCTGTTTTTT.

This chain joins TRBV10-3 and TRBJ2-1; maybe TRBD2 (5 bases). The V end lost 6 bases, the J end lost 8 bases, and 14 bases lay between the germline ends. Germline V gene data show CDR1 as ENHRY and CDR2 as SYGVKD. The CDR3 extends over 13 amino acids. The CDR3 protein is CAIRPLGSHEQFF. The DNA for the CDR3 is TGTGCCATCAGGCCACTAGGATCCCATGAGCAGTTCTTC.

In regard to this clone: Germline is not matched at one junction end, which may reflect a read error. The chain combines TRBV7-3 with TRBJ2-3, with 11 bases fitting TRBD2. Germline V gene lookup returns CDR1 SGHTA and CDR2 FQGTGA. The CDR3 loop spans 15 amino acids. The chain's CDR3 is CASSPGLAVQGYAVF. The CDR3 DNA is TGTGCCAGCAGCCCGGGACTAGCGGTTCAGGGATACGCAGTATTT.

This clone is medium-sized by share. This chain uses TRBV9 with TRBJ2-1, with D tentatively TRBD2 (6 bases). The CDR3 is made up of 15 amino acids. V was shortened by 0 bases and J by 6 bases, with 13 bases between the two germline ends. Germline V gene lookup returns CDR1 SGDLS and CDR2 YYNGEE. CDR3 loop: CASSVVGEEINEQFF. CDR3 in DNA: TGTGCCAGCAGCGTAGTAGGGGAGGAGATCAATGAGCAGTTCTTC.

CDR3 nucleotide sequence: TGTGCCAGCAGCCAAGCATCCGGGACTTTCAATGAGCAGTTCTTC. Protein: CASSQASGTFNEQFF. V is TRBV4-2 and J is TRBJ2-1; D is possibly TRBD2 (6 bases). CDR1 and CDR2 (germline): LGHNA, YNFKEQ. Trimming shortened V by 1 base and J by 6 bases, and 13 bases separated the two germline ends. The CDR3 is 15 residues long.

The J gene is TRBJ2-5, the V gene TRBV9; D may be TRBD1 (6 bases). Germline assignment: CDR1 SGDLS and CDR2 YYNGEE. V lost 0 bases to trimming and J lost 10 bases, with 13 bases between them. This CDR3 has 13 residues. For the CDR3, the DNA is TGTGCCAGCAGCGTAGAAGGGGGAGAGTACCAGTACTTC. Amino acids: CASSVEGGEYQYF.

In its sample, this clone ranks as medium-sized (0.01 to 0.1%). The gene calls are TRBV29-1 and TRBJ1-2, with D perhaps matching TRBD1 (5 bases). The germline V gene encodes CDR1 SQVTM and CDR2 ANQGSEA. Trimming shortened V by 1 base and J by 5 bases, and 14 bases separated the two germline ends. This CDR3 contains 14 residues. CDR3 residues: CSVEGLLGHYGYTF. In DNA form, the CDR3 reads TGCAGCGTTGAAGGCCTCTTGGGGCATTATGGCTACACCTTC.

A few counts support this clone. The chain recombines TRBV5-6 with TRBJ1-2; D is unresolved. V was trimmed by 4 bases and J by 2 bases, leaving 18 bases between them. CDR3 length: 16 residues. Germline-derived CDR1 and CDR2 are SGHDT and YYEEEE. This CDR3 reads CASSLAGERENYGYTF. The CDR3 DNA reads TGTGCCAGCAGCCTTGCCGGTGAACGGGAGAACTATGGCTACACCTTC.